This passage covers 27 T cell receptor beta chains from one sample sequenced in a study of blood T cell repertoires in COVID-19. Generated by immunoSEQ multiplex PCR, the TCRdb table keeps only in-frame clones and is missing some. The sample has just under 350,000 clones; about 87% are singletons. The sequenced sample was peripheral blood. The origin of the receptors is a woman aged 45-59 years with COVID-19, enrolled during active disease.

V is TRBV7-9 and J is TRBJ2-4; TRBD1 aligns across 9 bases. CDR3 length: 17 amino acids. Per germline, CDR1 SEHNR and CDR2 FQNEAQ (reference sequence). Trimming at V came to 5 bases and at J to 0 bases, leaving 8 bases not matched to a gene. DNA for the CDR3: TGTGCCAGCAGCCCCCAATACAGGGGGCTAGCCAAAAACATTCAGTACTTC. Translated: CASSPQYRGLAKNIQYF.

This CDR3 is CSAGDSGRISSYNEQFF. The CDR3 DNA reads as TGCAGTGCTGGTGATAGCGGGAGGATTAGCTCCTACAATGAGCAGTTCTTC. The V call is TRBV20-1, the J call TRBJ2-1, with TRBD2 matching 10 bases. Germline V gives CDR1 DFQATT, CDR2 SNEGSKA (reference sequence). V shed 5 bases and J 0 bases; nucleotides not matched to a gene: 10. There are 17 residues in the CDR3.

The chain recombines TRBV10-3 with TRBJ2-7, with D perhaps TRBD1 (6 bases). Trimming removed 2 bases from V and 2 bases from J, with 16 bases in between. Germline V gives CDR1 ENHRY, CDR2 SYGVKD. The CDR3 spans 16 residues. The CDR3 bases are TGTGCCATCAGTGAGAAGACCGGGACAACCGCCTACGAGCAGTACTTC. It encodes CAISEKTGTTAYEQYF.

A single count supports this clone. This chain's CDR3 is CASSFNRVVDTQYF. The CDR3 coding sequence is TGTGCCAGCAGTTTTAACAGGGTAGTAGATACGCAGTATTTT. V gene TRBV28 combines with J gene TRBJ2-3; perhaps TRBD1 as D (6 bases). Trimming left V 3 bases short and J 5 bases short, with 12 bases between. The CDR3 is 14 amino acids. Germline V CDR1 and CDR2: MDHEN, SYDVKM.

The J gene is TRBJ1-2, the V gene TRBV5-1; 10 nucleotides agree with TRBD1. This CDR3 is built from 15 residues. The germline CDR1 and CDR2 sequences are SGHRS and YFSETQ. Trimming took 1 base from V and 5 from J; bases not matched to a gene: 5. CDR3 sequence (DNA): TGCGCCAGCAGCTTGTTGACAGGGGGCGGGTATGGCTACACCTTC. Protein sequence: CASSLLTGGGYGYTF.

The chain recombines TRBV13 with TRBJ1-5, with 7 positions matching TRBD1. The CDR3 has 16 residues. CDR1 is PRHDT, CDR2 FYEKMQ, per germline (reference sequence). V shed 4 bases and J 5 bases; nucleotides not matched to a gene: 11. The DNA for the CDR3 is TGTGCCAGCAGCTCAAGCAGGGGGAGGATGGATCAGCCCCAGCATTTT. It yields the protein CASSSSRGRMDQPQHF. The full variable domain, its missing parts supplied by reference TRBV13 and TRBJ1-5, is AAGVIQSPRHLIKEKRETATLKCYPIPRHDTVYWYQQGPGQDPQFLISFYEKMQSDKGSIPDRFSAQQFSDYHSELNMSSLELGDSALYFCASSSSRGRMDQPQHFGDGTRLSIL.

The chain has TRBV27 and TRBJ1-2, with D perhaps TRBD1 (5 bases). The germline CDR1 and CDR2 sequences are MNHEY and SMNVEV (reference sequence). The CDR3 consists of 13 residues. V was clipped by 7 bases and J by 4 bases, with 13 bases between them. The CDR3 sequence is CASKDGGAYGYTF. The CDR3 DNA reads TGTGCCAGCAAAGACGGGGGAGCCTATGGCTACACCTTC.

V and J are TRBV9 and TRBJ2-1; 8 bases line up with TRBD1. Germline loops: CDR1 SGDLS, CDR2 YYNGEE. The V and J ends lost 1 base and 5 bases, in that order; junction bases with no gene match: 8. This CDR3 has 16 amino acids. The CDR3 DNA follows: TGTGCCAGCAGCGTATGGGGGACAGGTTATGACAATGAGCAGTTCTTC. Protein product: CASSVWGTGYDNEQFF.

The chain uses TRBV30 and TRBJ1-1; TRBD1 matches 9 bases. With 7 bases clipped from V and 8 bases from J, the junction kept 35 bases outside the gene matches. There are 21 residues in the CDR3. Germline assignment: CDR1 GTSNPN and CDR2 SVGIG (reference sequence). CDR3 loop: CAYNDYIRDNSIVGTGREAFF. As DNA, the CDR3 is TGTGCCTACAACGACTACATCCGGGACAATAGCATTGTGGGGACAGGGAGGGAAGCTTTCTTT. Full variable domain (outside the CDR3, taken from reference TRBV30 and TRBJ1-1): SQTIHQWPATLVQPVGSPLSLECTVEGTSNPNLYWYRQAAGRGLQLLFYSVGIGQISSEVPQNLSASRPQDRQFILSSKKLLLSDSGFYLCAYNDYIRDNSIVGTGREAFFGQGTRLTVV.

The V call is TRBV4-1, the J call TRBJ1-4, with D perhaps TRBD1 (6 bases). CDR3 length equals 16 residues. In germline, CDR1 is MGHRA, CDR2 YSYEKL. With 4 bases removed from V and 1 base from J, the gap between germline ends came to 13 bases. CDR3 sequence reads: CASSPLGTRTNEKLFF. Here the CDR3 DNA reads TGCGCCAGCAGCCCCCTTGGGACAAGAACTAATGAAAAACTGTTTTTT.

The chain employs TRBV5-1 and TRBJ2-1; D remains unclear. Germline V CDR1 and CDR2: SGHRS, YFSETQ. The CDR3 runs 18 residues. Trimming removed 0 bases from V and 0 bases from J, with 16 bases in between. The chain's CDR3 is CASSLAFAGTYSYNEQFF. CDR3 coding DNA: TGCGCCAGCAGCTTGGCTTTCGCAGGAACCTACTCCTACAATGAGCAGTTCTTC.

The chain joins TRBV27 to TRBJ1-1; D unclear. V was trimmed by 6 bases and J by 2 bases, leaving 13 bases between them. In germline, CDR1 is MNHEY, CDR2 SMNVEV (reference sequence). The CDR3 loop spans 14 amino acids. The CDR3 reads CASRDSDGNTEAFF. In nucleotides, the CDR3 is TGTGCCAGCAGAGATAGCGACGGTAACACTGAAGCTTTCTTT.

The chain carries TRBV5-1 and TRBJ1-2, with 8 bases aligning to TRBD1. Germline CDR1 reads SGHRS; CDR2 reads YFSETQ. V lost 5 bases and J lost 7; bases outside the gene matches: 4. The CDR3 length is 12 residues. The CDR3 DNA sequence: TGCGCCAGCAGTTATGACAGGGGTGGCTACACCTTC. Its protein is CASSYDRGGYTF. The whole variable domain, remainder taken from reference TRBV5-1 and TRBJ1-2, is KAGVTQTPRYLIKTRGQQVTLSCSPISGHRSVSWYQQTPGQGLQFLFEYFSETQRNKGNFPGRFSGRQFSNSRSEMNVSTLELGDSALYLCASSYDRGGYTFGSGTRLTVV.

This chain links TRBV18 with TRBJ1-5; D perhaps matches TRBD1 (5 bases). In germline, CDR1 is KGHSH, CDR2 LQKENI. The length of the CDR3 is 15 residues. V was clipped by 3 bases and J by 4 bases, with 13 bases between them. The CDR3: CASSPRQLFNQPQHF. The CDR3, as DNA: TGTGCCAGCTCACCTAGACAGCTCTTTAATCAGCCCCAGCATTTT.

The V gene is TRBV7-2, the J gene TRBJ2-7; TRBD1 matches 9 bases. The CDR3 runs to 15 residues. V shed 1 base and J 2 bases; nucleotides not matched to a gene: 3. Germline CDR1 and CDR2: SGHTA and FQGNSA. The CDR3, as DNA: TGTGCCAGCAGCTTAGACAGGGGGCTTGCCTACGAGCAGTACTTC. Translating it yields CASSLDRGLAYEQYF.

V is TRBV5-4 and J is TRBJ1-4; 11 bases line up with TRBD1. Germline CDR1 is SGHNT and CDR2 is YYREEE (reference sequence). The CDR3 is made up of 16 amino acids. With 3 bases clipped from V and 5 bases from J, the junction kept 6 bases outside the gene matches. As DNA, the CDR3 is TGTGCCAGCAGCTACGGTGGGACAGGGGGGAATGAAAAACTGTTTTTT. It yields the protein CASSYGGTGGNEKLFF.

CDR3 region: CAWVRRPGQGTGGYTF. In nucleotides, the CDR3 is TGTGCCTGGGTTCGTCGACCGGGACAGGGGACGGGTGGCTACACCTTC. This chain joins TRBV30 and TRBJ1-2; TRBD1 matches at 10 bases. CDR1 GTSNPN and CDR2 SVGIG come from the germline V gene (reference sequence). J was trimmed by 7 bases and V by 5 bases; bases with no gene match: 16. The CDR3 has 16 amino acids.

V gene TRBV30 combines with J gene TRBJ2-2, with D hard to call. Trimming took off 2 bases at V and 1 base at J, with 8 bases between the two ends. This CDR3 is built from 14 residues. Germline values: CDR1 GTSNPN, CDR2 SVGIG (reference sequence). The CDR3 loop reads CAWSQDWNTGELFF. CDR3 nucleotides: TGTGCCTGGAGTCAAGACTGGAACACCGGGGAGCTGTTTTTT.

The chain combines TRBV6-5 with TRBJ1-2, with D uncertain. V lost 2 bases and J 2 bases, leaving 6 bases between the germline ends. The germline CDR1 and CDR2 sequences are MNHEY and SVGAGI. CDR3 size: 13 residues. CDR3 nucleotide sequence: TGTGCCAGCAGTTACCCGGGGAACTATGGCTACACCTTC. This translates into CASSYPGNYGYTF.

The chain carries TRBV19 and TRBJ2-7; tentative D call: TRBD2 (5 bases). Per germline, CDR1 LNHDA and CDR2 SQIVND (reference sequence). This CDR3 comprises 13 residues. The V and J ends lost 4 bases and 3 bases respectively, with 10 bases between them. CDR3 sequence (DNA): TGTGCCAGTAGTAATGGACTCGTCTACGAGCAGTACTTC. Translation: CASSNGLVYEQYF.

V usage is TRBV5-4 and J usage is TRBJ2-5; weak D call: TRBD2 (5 bases). CDR3 length equals 15 residues. Germline loops: CDR1 SGHNT, CDR2 YYREEE (reference sequence). Trimming left V 0 bases short and J 4 bases short, with 13 bases between. The DNA of the CDR3 is TGTGCCAGCAGCTTGGTACTTAGAGGAGGAGAGACCCAGTACTTC. Protein: CASSLVLRGGETQYF.

V usage is TRBV11-2 and J usage is TRBJ2-7; TRBD1 is a possible D gene (6 bases). The CDR3 is made up of 14 amino acids. The V gene's germline CDR1 is SGHAT and CDR2 FQNNGV. Trimming took off 4 bases at V and 2 bases at J, with 12 bases between the two ends. This chain's CDR3 is CASSYLRTAYEQYF. In DNA form, the CDR3 reads TGTGCCAGCAGCTACCTACGGACAGCCTACGAGCAGTACTTC. Full variable domain (rest looked up from reference TRBV11-2 and TRBJ2-7): EAGVAQSPRYKIIEKRQSVAFWCNPISGHATLYWYQQILGQGPKLLIQFQNNGVVDDSQLPKDRFSAERLKGVDSTLKIQPAKLEDSAVYLCASSYLRTAYEQYFGPGTRLTVT.

In its sample, this clone was seen once. The same CDR3 is also encoded by other DNA sequences in this sample. The V and J genes are TRBV12-3 or TRBV12-4 and TRBJ2-7; D call uncertain. Trimming removed 6 bases at V and 4 bases at J, with 10 bases between. This CDR3 contains 12 residues. The CDR3 DNA follows: TGTGCCAGCAGCCCTTCTTCGTACGAGCAGTACTTC. It codes for CASSPSSYEQYF.

The rearrangement joins TRBV7-3 to TRBJ2-7, with 9 bases lining up with TRBD1. This CDR3 spans 13 amino acids. Germline CDR1 and CDR2: SGHTA and FQGTGA. V dropped 2 bases and J dropped 4; count of bases not matched to a gene: 0. The CDR3 loop reads CASSLGTGYEQYF. The CDR3 coding sequence is TGTGCCAGCAGCTTAGGGACAGGGTACGAGCAGTACTTC.

The genes are TRBV20-1 and TRBJ1-2; weak D call: TRBD1 (5 bases). Germline V CDR1 and CDR2: DFQATT, SNEGSKA (reference sequence). This CDR3 contains 11 residues. Trimming removed 4 bases at V and 7 bases at J, with 10 bases between. Written as DNA, the CDR3 is TGCAGTGCTATGGGGGGGTCTGGCTACACCTTC. This codes for CSAMGGSGYTF.

The V gene is TRBV6-6, the J gene TRBJ2-7; the match to TRBD2 covers 7 bases. The V gene's germline CDR1 is MNHNY and CDR2 SVGAGI (reference sequence). V dropped 7 bases and J dropped 7; count of bases not matched to a gene: 10. The CDR3 contains 13 residues. For the CDR3, the DNA is TGTGCCAGCAATAGGGCGGGAGTGAGAGAGCAGTACTTC. Its protein product is CASNRAGVREQYF.

The gene calls are TRBV11-3 and TRBJ1-2, with D possibly matching TRBD1 (5 bases). The germline V and J ends were trimmed by 5 bases and 2 bases, with 15 bases remaining between them. The germline V gene has CDR1 SGHNT and CDR2 YENEEA. The CDR3 covers 15 residues. The CDR3 loop reads CASSPRQKTNYGYTF. DNA for the CDR3: TGTGCCAGCAGCCCACGACAGAAAACGAACTATGGCTACACCTTC. Using reference TRBV11-3 and TRBJ1-2 for the parts outside the CDR3, the full variable domain is EAGVVQSPRYKIIEKKQPVAFWCNPISGHNTLYWYLQNLGQGPELLIRYENEEAVDDSQLPKDRFSAERLKGVDSTLKIQPAELGDSAVYLCASSPRQKTNYGYTFGSGTRLTVV.